The 26 T cell receptor beta chains listed next were all sequenced from one sample in a study of T cells after yellow fever vaccination. Using its own MiXCR run on the 5' RACE reads, TCRdb lists one record per CDR3 protein. The sample gives about 300,000 distinct CDR3 sequences, 6.8% of which show up once; 18% is in the top ten. The starting material was PBMCs, obtained roughly 46 days after the first yellow fever vaccination. These TCRs come from a man aged 18-30 years who received the YFV17D yellow fever vaccine.

Here the CDR3 DNA reads TGCAGTGCCCGAAGACCGCCCGGGGGAGCTTTCTTT. Protein product: CSARRPPGGAFF. This chain links TRBV20-1 with TRBJ1-1; maybe TRBD1 (5 bases). Germline V lookup: CDR1 DFQATT, CDR2 SNEGSKA (reference sequence). This CDR3 has 12 residues. Trimming took off 6 bases at V and 10 bases at J, with 18 bases between the two ends.

The V and J genes are TRBV20-1 and TRBJ1-5; D is unresolved. Trimming stripped 3 bases from V and 9 bases from J, with 12 bases between. This CDR3 has 12 amino acids. From germline, CDR1 is DFQATT and CDR2 SNEGSKA (reference sequence). This CDR3 reads CSARDGLMPQHF. CDR3 in DNA: TGCAGTGCTAGGGACGGGCTTATGCCCCAGCATTTT.

This clonotype was seen only a few times. This chain links TRBV7-2 with TRBJ2-3; 14 bases line up with TRBD2. The CDR3 is made up of 16 amino acids. The V gene end was trimmed by 5 bases and the J gene end by 4 bases; junction bases not matched to a gene: 5. The germline CDR1 and CDR2 sequences are SGHTA and FQGNSA. CDR3 nucleotides: TGTGCCAGCAGCCTGACTAGCGGGGGGGCCGCAGATACGCAGTATTTT. It translates to CASSLTSGGAADTQYF.

This clonotype was observed a handful of times. This chain joins TRBV29-1 and TRBJ2-7, with D perhaps assigned TRBD1 or TRBD2 (6 bases each). The CDR3 sequence is 11 residues long. Deletions cut 6 bases from V and 5 bases from J, with 11 bases between. Per the germline V gene, CDR1 is SQVTM and CDR2 is ANQGSEA. The CDR3 is CSVGGPNEQYF. CDR3 bases: TGCAGCGTAGGGGGGCCCAACGAGCAGTACTTC.

In its sample, this clonotype was seen a few times. The chain couples TRBV15 to TRBJ1-6; D is possibly TRBD1 (6 bases). V was trimmed by 0 bases and J by 7 bases, leaving 16 bases between them. Germline CDR1 is LNHNV and CDR2 is YYDKDF (reference sequence). The CDR3 length is 17 residues. The CDR3 DNA sequence: TGTGCCACCAGCAGAGATAGTTGGGGCAGGGGCAATTCACCCCTCCACTTT. It encodes CATSRDSWGRGNSPLHF.

This clonotype was detected ten times or more. The genes are TRBV10-1 and TRBJ2-3; TRBD1 is a possible D gene (5 bases). CDR3 length equals 13 residues. Germline CDR1 and CDR2: WNHNN and SYGVQD (reference sequence). Between the trimmed V and J ends, which lost 5 bases and 6 bases, there was a span of 12 bases. CDR3 bases: TGCGCCAGCAGTCTGCAGGGTGCGGATACGCAGTATTTT. It encodes CASSLQGADTQYF.

This clonotype was seen ten or more times. This sequence joins TRBV11-2 and TRBJ2-3, with 12 bases fitting TRBD2. The V and J ends lost 5 bases and 0 bases, in that order; junction bases with no gene match: 12. The CDR3 runs to 19 residues. Germline V gene sequence: CDR1 SGHAT, CDR2 FQNNGV. CDR3: CASSRTQLAGGGSTDTQYF. The CDR3 nucleotides are TGTGCCAGCAGCCGAACCCAACTAGCGGGGGGCGGGAGCACAGATACGCAGTATTTT.

The rearrangement links TRBV4-2 to TRBJ2-5; D not certain. The CDR3 length is 15 residues. Between the trimmed V and J ends, which lost 3 bases and 2 bases, there was a span of 13 bases. The germline gives CDR1 LGHNA, CDR2 YNFKEQ. Here the CDR3 DNA reads TGTGCCAGCAGCCAGACCCAACTATTACAAGAGACCCAGTACTTC. Its translation: CASSQTQLLQETQYF.

The rearrangement uses TRBV13 and TRBJ2-7; 8 bases fit TRBD1. CDR1 is PRHDT, CDR2 FYEKMQ, per germline (reference sequence). With 4 bases clipped from V and 4 bases from J, the junction kept 3 bases outside the gene matches. The CDR3 spans 13 residues. The CDR3 protein is CASSWTGRYEQYF. In DNA, the CDR3 is TGTGCCAGCAGCTGGACAGGGCGGTACGAGCAGTACTTC.

This clonotype has ten or more counts. V usage is TRBV4-3 and J usage is TRBJ1-4, with D maybe TRBD1 (5 bases). V was trimmed by 0 bases and J by 10 bases, leaving 12 bases between them. CDR1 is LGHNA, CDR2 YSLEER, per germline. This CDR3 region has 14 residues. The CDR3 protein is CASSQDGSQGKLFF. In DNA form, the CDR3 reads TGCGCCAGCAGCCAAGACGGGTCCCAGGGAAAACTGTTTTTT.

At least ten counts were recorded for this clonotype. This chain uses TRBV30 with TRBJ2-2; D may be TRBD1 (5 bases). The germline V gene has CDR1 GTSNPN and CDR2 SVGIG (reference sequence). The CDR3 has 14 residues. V was clipped by 4 bases and J by 0 bases, with 9 bases between them. CDR3 DNA sequence: TGTGCCTGGACCCAGGGTGCGAACACCGGGGAGCTGTTTTTT. Its protein is CAWTQGANTGELFF.

The rearrangement uses TRBV7-3 and TRBJ2-6; D is perhaps TRBD1 (5 bases). The CDR3 covers 18 residues. V gave up 11 bases and J gave up 0 bases, with 23 bases separating them. Germline CDR1 SGHTA, CDR2 FQGTGA. The CDR3 DNA reads TGTGCCTTCTGTTTATTCCTCCAGGGCCTCTCTGGGGCCAACGTCCTGACTTTC. Its protein product is CAFCLFLQGLSGANVLTF.

This clonotype was observed at least ten times. V and J are TRBV5-1 and TRBJ1-2; D is perhaps TRBD1 (5 bases). Germline lookup yields CDR1 SGHRS and CDR2 YFSETQ. V lost 4 bases and J lost 10, with 17 bases in between. The CDR3 consists of 13 residues. CDR3 bases: TGCGCCAGCAGCCCCCTCCAGGGATATTACTACACCTTC. It specifies CASSPLQGYYYTF.

The rearrangement links TRBV5-5 to TRBJ2-5; no reliable D call. V lost 3 bases, J lost 0 bases, and 9 bases lay in between. CDR1 and CDR2 (germline): SGHKS, YYEKEE (reference sequence). The CDR3 covers 14 residues. CDR3 residues: CASSSGRHQETQYF. The CDR3 region has the DNA TGTGCCAGCAGCTCCGGGCGCCACCAAGAGACCCAGTACTTC.

The CDR3, as DNA: TGTGCCAGCAGCTTAGGGGCGACCCCCTCCTACGAGCAGTACTTC. Protein product: CASSLGATPSYEQYF. The chain recombines TRBV13 with TRBJ2-7; unclear D gene. Looked up from germline, CDR1 is PRHDT and CDR2 is FYEKMQ (reference sequence). V was pared by 0 bases and J by 0 bases, with 9 bases between. The CDR3 spans 15 residues.

The chain joins TRBV7-2 to TRBJ2-7; the D call may be TRBD1 or TRBD2 (6 bases each). The V gene lost 1 base and the J gene lost 9 bases, with 19 bases spanning the gap. CDR3 length equals 15 residues. Germline CDR1 SGHTA, CDR2 FQGNSA. DNA of the CDR3: TGTGCCAGCAGCTTAGACAGGGACTCTACGAGGGGGCAGTACTTC. Residues: CASSLDRDSTRGQYF.

This clonotype occurred many times. The chain joins TRBV5-1 to TRBJ2-1; D might be TRBD1 or TRBD2, each matching 5 bases. The CDR3 is 14 residues long. Germline CDR1 SGHRS, CDR2 YFSETQ. V was pared by 0 bases and J by 8 bases, with 12 bases between. CDR3 in amino acids: CASSLGAGSYEQFF. CDR3 DNA: TGCGCCAGCAGCTTGGGGGCAGGGAGCTATGAGCAGTTCTTC.

The table lists this clonotype with many counts. One junction end disagrees with the germline gene, perhaps due to a read error. The chain joins TRBV29-1 to TRBJ1-2; D is perhaps TRBD1 (6 bases). The CDR3 extends over 12 amino acids. Germline CDR1 and CDR2: SQVTM and ANQGSEA. The CDR3 coding sequence is TGCAGCGTTGACAGGGGTGACTACGGCTACACCTTC. Its translation: CSVDRGDYGYTF. Supplemented by reference TRBV29-1 and TRBJ1-2, the full variable domain reads SAVISQKPSRDICQRGTSLTIQCQVDSQVTMMFWYRQQPGQSLTLIATANQGSEATYESGFVIDKFPISRPNLTFSTLTVSNMSPEDSSIYLCSVDRGDYGYTFGSGTRLTVV.

This clonotype was counted a few times. The chain joins TRBV19 to TRBJ2-7; a possible D gene is TRBD1 (6 bases). The V and J ends lost 3 bases and 3 bases respectively, with 18 bases between them. CDR1 is LNHDA and CDR2 is SQIVND in the germline V gene (reference sequence). The CDR3 consists of 16 residues. CDR3 in DNA: TGTGCCAGTAGTATTTATTTAACCGACAGGAGCTACGAGCAGTACTTC. Encoded protein: CASSIYLTDRSYEQYF.

This clonotype was counted ten times or more. This chain uses TRBV5-1 with TRBJ2-5; D is unresolved. The CDR3 is 15 residues long. V dropped 0 bases and J dropped 0 bases, with 9 bases sitting between them. Germline CDR1 is SGHRS and CDR2 is YFSETQ. The CDR3 sequence is CASSLAPGYQETQYF. CDR3 nucleotide sequence: TGCGCCAGCAGCTTGGCGCCGGGTTACCAAGAGACCCAGTACTTC.

This clonotype was detected only a few times. J is TRBJ2-1 and V is TRBV5-4; 12 nucleotides line up with TRBD2. V lost 3 bases to trimming and J lost 5 bases; unmatched junction nucleotides: 3. This CDR3 contains 15 residues. Per germline, CDR1 SGHNT and CDR2 YYREEE (reference sequence). The CDR3 region is CASSYRTSGNNEQFF. The CDR3 bases are TGTGCCAGCAGCTACAGGACTAGCGGGAACAATGAGCAGTTCTTC.

This clonotype has at least ten counts. This sequence joins TRBV29-1 and TRBJ2-3; TRBD1 matches at 8 bases. V gave up 4 bases and J gave up 2 bases; unmatched junction bases: 5. Germline assignment: CDR1 SQVTM and CDR2 ANQGSEA. The CDR3 is 14 amino acids. DNA for the CDR3: TGCAGCGTTGCAAGACAGGGGACCACAGATACGCAGTATTTT. This encodes CSVARQGTTDTQYF.

The chain combines TRBV29-1 with TRBJ2-1; maybe TRBD2 (6 bases). Germline lookup yields CDR1 SQVTM and CDR2 ANQGSEA. The CDR3 is 14 amino acids. The ends were cut back, 5 bases at V and 0 bases at J, with 11 bases in the middle. The CDR3 reads CSVSAGSSYNEQFF. DNA for the CDR3: TGCAGCGTTTCTGCGGGGAGCTCCTACAATGAGCAGTTCTTC.

In this sample, this clonotype turned up a few times. The chain recombines TRBV5-1 with TRBJ2-7; D remains unclear. Trimming left V 2 bases short and J 0 bases short, with 15 bases between. CDR1 is SGHRS and CDR2 is YFSETQ in the germline V gene. This CDR3 region has 16 residues. Here the CDR3 DNA reads TGCGCCAGCAGCTTATCCCTTGGCCAAAGCTCCTACGAGCAGTACTTC. Encoded protein: CASSLSLGQSSYEQYF. Looking up the rest from reference TRBV5-1 and TRBJ2-7 gives the full variable domain: KAGVTQTPRYLIKTRGQQVTLSCSPISGHRSVSWYQQTPGQGLQFLFEYFSETQRNKGNFPGRFSGRQFSNSRSEMNVSTLELGDSALYLCASSLSLGQSSYEQYFGPGTRLTVT.

The chain employs TRBV4-3 and TRBJ1-1; 8 bases are shared with TRBD1. The V and J ends lost 0 bases and 7 bases, in that order; junction bases with no gene match: 10. CDR1 and CDR2 from the germline V gene are LGHNA and YSLEER. There are 16 residues in the CDR3. The CDR3 spells CASSQDPGQGGDEAFF. DNA for the CDR3: TGCGCCAGCAGCCAAGACCCTGGACAGGGAGGGGATGAAGCTTTCTTT.

This clonotype was observed many times. The gene calls are TRBV29-1 and TRBJ2-3; no definite D call. Per the germline V gene, CDR1 is SQVTM and CDR2 is ANQGSEA. The CDR3 extends over 13 amino acids. V lost 5 bases and J 6 bases, leaving 15 bases between the germline ends. CDR3 loop: CSVSFRPGDTQYF. In DNA, the CDR3 is TGCAGCGTTTCGTTCCGTCCTGGGGATACGCAGTATTTT.